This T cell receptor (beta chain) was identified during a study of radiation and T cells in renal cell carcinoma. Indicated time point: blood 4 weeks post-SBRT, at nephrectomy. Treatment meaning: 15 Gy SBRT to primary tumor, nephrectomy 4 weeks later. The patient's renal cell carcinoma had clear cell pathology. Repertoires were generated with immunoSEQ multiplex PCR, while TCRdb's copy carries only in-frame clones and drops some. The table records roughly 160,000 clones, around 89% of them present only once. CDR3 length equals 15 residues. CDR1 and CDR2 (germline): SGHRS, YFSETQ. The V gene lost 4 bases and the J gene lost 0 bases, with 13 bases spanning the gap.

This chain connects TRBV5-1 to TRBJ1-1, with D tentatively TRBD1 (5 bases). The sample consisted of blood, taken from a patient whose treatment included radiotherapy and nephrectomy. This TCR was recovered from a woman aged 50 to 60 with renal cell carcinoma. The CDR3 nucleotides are TGCGCCAGCAGCCCCAGCGGGACGGTGAACACTGAAGCTTTCTTT. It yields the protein CASSPSGTVNTEAFF.